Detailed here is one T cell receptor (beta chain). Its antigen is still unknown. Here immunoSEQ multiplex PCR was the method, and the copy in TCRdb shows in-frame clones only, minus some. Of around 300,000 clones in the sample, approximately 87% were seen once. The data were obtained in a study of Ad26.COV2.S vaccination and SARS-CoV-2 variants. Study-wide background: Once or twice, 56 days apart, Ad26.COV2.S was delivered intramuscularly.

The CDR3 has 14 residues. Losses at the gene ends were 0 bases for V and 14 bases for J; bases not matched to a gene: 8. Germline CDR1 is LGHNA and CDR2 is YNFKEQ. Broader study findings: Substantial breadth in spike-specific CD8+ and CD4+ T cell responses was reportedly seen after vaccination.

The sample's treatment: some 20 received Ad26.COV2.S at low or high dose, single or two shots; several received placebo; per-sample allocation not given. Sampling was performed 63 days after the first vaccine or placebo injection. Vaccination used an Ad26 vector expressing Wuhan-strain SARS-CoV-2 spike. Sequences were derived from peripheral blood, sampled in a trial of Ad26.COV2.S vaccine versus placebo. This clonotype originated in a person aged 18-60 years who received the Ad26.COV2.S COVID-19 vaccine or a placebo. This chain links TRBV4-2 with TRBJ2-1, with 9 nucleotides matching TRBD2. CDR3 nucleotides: TGTGCCAGCAGCCAAGAACAAGCGGGAGGTTTGGAGTTCTTC. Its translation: CASSQEQAGGLEFF.